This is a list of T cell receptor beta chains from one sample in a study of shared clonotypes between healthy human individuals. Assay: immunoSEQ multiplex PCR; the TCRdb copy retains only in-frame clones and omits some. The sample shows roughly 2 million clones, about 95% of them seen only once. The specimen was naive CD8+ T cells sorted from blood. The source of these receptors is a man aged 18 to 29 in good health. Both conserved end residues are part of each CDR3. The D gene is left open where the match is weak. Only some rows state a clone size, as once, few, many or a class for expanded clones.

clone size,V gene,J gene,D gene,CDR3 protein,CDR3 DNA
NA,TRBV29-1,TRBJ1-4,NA,CSVEPGVGGTEKLFF,TGCAGCGTTGAACCTGGAGTTGGGGGGACTGAAAAACTGTTTTTT
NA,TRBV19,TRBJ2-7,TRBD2,CASSMSLAVYEQYF,TGTGCCAGTAGTATGTCGCTAGCGGTATACGAGCAGTACTTC
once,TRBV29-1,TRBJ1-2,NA,CSVDQGVVYGYTF,TGCAGCGTTGACCAGGGAGTGGTCTATGGCTACACCTTC
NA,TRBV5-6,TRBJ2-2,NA,CASSFLAGGELFF,TGTGCCAGCAGCTTCCTAGCTGGCGGGGAGCTGTTTTTT
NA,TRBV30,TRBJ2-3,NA,CAWEDQLRKQYF,TGTGCCTGGGAAGACCAACTCCGCAAGCAGTATTTT
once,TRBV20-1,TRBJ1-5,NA,CSAPGEPQHF,TGCAGTGCTCCAGGGGAGCCCCAGCATTTT
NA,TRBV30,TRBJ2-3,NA,CAWSVLPTSTDTQYF,TGTGCCTGGAGTGTACTTCCAACTAGCACAGATACGCAGTATTTT
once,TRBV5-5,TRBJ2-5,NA,CASSLAEPRETQYF,TGTGCCAGCAGCTTGGCCGAGCCCCGTGAGACCCAGTACTTC
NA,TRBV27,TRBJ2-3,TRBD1,CASSSGTEYSTDTQYF,TGTGCCAGCAGTTCCGGGACAGAGTATAGCACAGATACGCAGTATTTT
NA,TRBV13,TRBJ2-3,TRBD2,CASSPTSETSTDTQYF,TGTGCCAGCAGCCCTACTAGCGAAACTAGCACAGATACGCAGTATTTT
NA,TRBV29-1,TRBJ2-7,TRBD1,CSVEVGQGARTSRFEQYF,TGCAGCGTTGAAGTAGGGCAGGGGGCGCGTACTAGCAGGTTCGAGCAGTACTTC
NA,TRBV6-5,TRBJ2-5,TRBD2,CASTYGGGDGTQYF,TGTGCCAGCACCTATGGGGGGGGTGACGGGACCCAGTACTTC
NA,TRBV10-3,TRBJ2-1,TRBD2,CAISVGREGSYNEQFF,TGTGCCATCAGTGTAGGGCGGGAGGGGTCCTACAATGAGCAGTTCTTC
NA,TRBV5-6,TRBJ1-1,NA,CASSPEGKAGGTEAFF,TGTGCCAGCAGCCCAGAGGGAAAGGCGGGCGGCACTGAAGCTTTCTTT
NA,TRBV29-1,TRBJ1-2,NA,CSVQGDNYGYTF,TGCAGCGTCCAGGGTGATAACTATGGCTACACCTTC
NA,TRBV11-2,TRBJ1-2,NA,CASSLDRGGYGYTF,TGTGCCAGCAGCTTAGATAGGGGCGGCTATGGCTACACCTTC
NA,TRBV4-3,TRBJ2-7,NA,CASSQALATTYEQYF,TGCGCCAGCAGCCAAGCCCTAGCGACCACCTACGAGCAGTACTTC
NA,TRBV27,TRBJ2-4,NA,CASSLSIAENIQYF,TGTGCCAGCAGTTTATCGATTGCAGAAAACATTCAGTACTTC
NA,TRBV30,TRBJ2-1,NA,CAWGHLRGNEQFF,TGTGCCTGGGGACACCTCCGGGGAAATGAGCAGTTCTTC
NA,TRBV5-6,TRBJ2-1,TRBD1,CASSLRFGTAGYNEQFF,TGTGCCAGCAGCTTGCGTTTCGGGACAGCAGGATACAATGAGCAGTTCTTC
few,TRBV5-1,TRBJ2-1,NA,CASSSEVYNEQFF,TGCGCCAGCAGCTCTGAGGTATACAATGAGCAGTTCTTC
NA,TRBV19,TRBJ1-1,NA,CASSIERGRDTEAFF,TGTGCCAGTAGTATAGAGAGGGGCAGGGACACTGAAGCTTTCTTT